This is a list of T cell receptor beta chains from one sample in a study of blood T cell repertoires in COVID-19. Repertoires were generated with immunoSEQ multiplex PCR, while TCRdb's copy carries only in-frame clones and drops some. This sample has roughly 100,000 clones, with about 85% found just once. Sequencing was carried out using peripheral blood. These receptors were collected from a man between 45 and 60 years old with acute or convalescent COVID-19. Each CDR3 is given with its conserved first and last residue. A D gene is named only where the DNA matches it firmly. Expanded clones get a size class; other rows say once, few or many, or leave the size out.

TRBV6-5	.	TRBJ1-5	.	TGTGCCAGCTCCAGGGGAAATCAGCCCCAGCATTTT	CASSRGNQPQHF
TRBV29-1	TRBD2	TRBJ2-5	.	TGCAGCGTTGTTCTAGCGGGGGAACAAGAGACCCAGTACTTC	CSVVLAGEQETQYF
TRBV24-1	.	TRBJ1-5	.	TGTGCCACCAGTGAGCGGGGTTATCAGCCCCAGCATTTT	CATSERGYQPQHF
TRBV28	TRBD1	TRBJ2-7	.	TGTGCCAGCAGAGGACAGGGGGACTCCTACGAGCAGTACTTC	CASRGQGDSYEQYF
TRBV13	TRBD1	TRBJ2-3	.	TGTGCCAGCAGCAGCCGGGACAGGGGCACAGATACGCAGTATTTT	CASSSRDRGTDTQYF
TRBV27	.	TRBJ1-6	.	TGTGCCAGCAGAAAGGACAGATTAGGTTTGCCCCTCCACTTT	CASRKDRLGLPLHF
TRBV30	.	TRBJ1-5	few	TGTGCCTGGAGTGGAGACAGTAGCAATCAGCCCCAGCATTTT	CAWSGDSSNQPQHF
TRBV4-1	.	TRBJ2-1	.	TGCGCCAGCAGCCCCCAGGTAAATGAGCAGTTCTTC	CASSPQVNEQFF
TRBV28	.	TRBJ1-3	.	TGTGCCAGCAGTTCCGGACAGAGAAACACCATATATTTT	CASSSGQRNTIYF
TRBV10-3	TRBD2	TRBJ2-3	.	TGTGCCATTGGAGAGACTAGCGGGAGGGCCCCAGATACGCAGTATTTT	CAIGETSGRAPDTQYF
TRBV19	TRBD1	TRBJ1-4	once	TGTGCCAGTAGTATGTGGGACAGGGCAACTAATGAAAAACTGTTTTTT	CASSMWDRATNEKLFF
TRBV30	TRBD2	TRBJ2-7	.	TGTGCCTGGAGTATAGCGGGCTTCCTCGAGCAGTACTTC	CAWSIAGFLEQYF
TRBV30	TRBD1	TRBJ2-2	.	TGTGCCTCCCAAGACAGGGGGTACACCGGGGAGCTGTTTTTT	CASQDRGYTGELFF
TRBV5-1	TRBD1	TRBJ1-1	few	TGCGCCAGCAGCCCCTACGTAGGGCAGGGGGTGAACACTGAAGCTTTCTTT	CASSPYVGQGVNTEAFF
TRBV28	.	TRBJ1-4	.	TGTGCCAGCAGCCGGGGGGATGAAAAACTGTTTTTT	CASSRGDEKLFF
TRBV4-1	TRBD2	TRBJ2-7	.	TGCGCCAGCAGCCAAATAACTAGCGACGAGCAGTACTTC	CASSQITSDEQYF
TRBV10-2	TRBD1	TRBJ1-1	.	TGCGCCAGCAGTGAGTCGGGGACAGGGGCGTTGAACACTGAAGCTTTCTTT	CASSESGTGALNTEAFF
TRBV5-1	TRBD2	TRBJ2-5	.	TGCGCCAGCAGCTTGGGTCCAGCGGGGGGCCAAGAGACCCAGTACTTC	CASSLGPAGGQETQYF
TRBV5-1	.	TRBJ2-2	.	TGCGCCAGCAGCTTGGCTCGCCGACAAACGAACACCGGGGAGCTGTTTTTT	CASSLARRQTNTGELFF
TRBV6-5	.	TRBJ1-2	.	TGTGCCAGCCACGAAGGGGGAACAGTAGGAGGCTACACCTTC	CASHEGGTVGGYTF
TRBV12-5	.	TRBJ2-3	.	TGTGCTAGTGCTTCAGGGCGGGATACGCAGTATTTT	CASASGRDTQYF
TRBV19	TRBD1	TRBJ2-6	.	TGTGCCAGTAGTATCTACAGGGGGCATAGCTCTGGGGCCAACGTCCTGACTTTC	CASSIYRGHSSGANVLTF
TRBV6-2/TRBV6-3	.	TRBJ1-1	.	TGTGCCAGCAGTTACCCGAAGCTTGAAGCTTTCTTT	CASSYPKLEAFF
TRBV19	.	TRBJ2-4	.	TGTGCCAGTAGCGGGGAGTTAGCCAAAAACATTCAGTACTTC	CASSGELAKNIQYF
TRBV27	.	TRBJ2-7	.	TGTGCCAGCAGTTTATCCGTCATTCCGGGACACTCCTACGAGCAGTACTTC	CASSLSVIPGHSYEQYF
TRBV28	.	TRBJ1-6	.	TGTGCCAGCAGTTTATGGGGATTTACAGGGTCTAATTCACCCCTCCACTTT	CASSLWGFTGSNSPLHF
TRBV28	.	TRBJ2-5	.	TGTGCCAGCAGTTCTGCCAGGTTCGGAGAGACCCAGTACTTC	CASSSARFGETQYF
TRBV7-9	TRBD2	TRBJ2-5	.	TGTGCCAGCAGCCACCCGGGACTAGCGAGCCTCGGGACCCAGTACTTC	CASSHPGLASLGTQYF
TRBV4-1	TRBD2	TRBJ2-1	once	TGCGCCAGCAGCCAAGGGGGTGGACTAGGTCATGAGCAGTTCTTC	CASSQGGGLGHEQFF
TRBV3-1/TRBV3-2	TRBD2	TRBJ2-1	.	TGTGCCAGCAGCCAGGCGACTAGCGGGAGGGCCTATGAGCAGTTCTTC	CASSQATSGRAYEQFF
TRBV7-2	TRBD1	TRBJ2-7	.	TGTGCCAGCAGCTCACAGGGGGGTTCCTACGAGCAGTACTTC	CASSSQGGSYEQYF
TRBV19	.	TRBJ1-5	.	TGTGCCAGTAGTACTCGGGAGTGGGGCCAGCCCCAGCATTTT	CASSTREWGQPQHF
TRBV10-3	TRBD1	TRBJ1-6	once	TGTGCCATCAGTGGGACAGGCTCCTACTCACCCCTCCACTTT	CAISGTGSYSPLHF
TRBV6-5	.	TRBJ2-1	.	TGTGCCAGCAGTTACACGCTAAGCCTAGGGGTCAATGAGCAGTTCTTC	CASSYTLSLGVNEQFF
TRBV7-6	.	TRBJ1-1	once	TGTGCCAGCAGCCCGGATCAGGGGCGGGACACTGAAGCTTTCTTT	CASSPDQGRDTEAFF
TRBV3-1/TRBV3-2	.	TRBJ1-1	.	TGTGCCAGCAGCCAGTTCTTGGGGGGGTTCGCTGAAGCTTTCTTT	CASSQFLGGFAEAFF
TRBV7-3	TRBD2	TRBJ2-3	.	TGTGCCAGCAGCTTGGCAGGAGAGCGGGAGTTGGGAGATACGCAGTATTTT	CASSLAGERELGDTQYF
TRBV19	TRBD2	TRBJ2-3	.	TGTGCCAGTAACTTTGAGGTAGCGGGGGCACTCACAGATACGCAGTATTTT	CASNFEVAGALTDTQYF
TRBV19	.	TRBJ2-1	.	TGTGCCAGTAGTGCCGAGTTCGATGAGCAGTTCTTC	CASSAEFDEQFF
TRBV9	.	TRBJ2-7	.	TGTGCCAGCAGCGCCGGGACTAGGGGGCCCTACGAGCAGTACTTC	CASSAGTRGPYEQYF
TRBV18	.	TRBJ1-2	.	TGTGCCAGCTCACCAAATTTGGTCAGGACACGCGGCTACACCTTC	CASSPNLVRTRGYTF
TRBV19	TRBD2	TRBJ2-5	.	TGTGCCAGTAGTATTTGGCGCGGGAGACCCCAAGAGACCCAGTACTTC	CASSIWRGRPQETQYF
TRBV24-1	TRBD2	TRBJ2-2	.	TGTGCCACCAGTGTTAAAGCGGGAGTGCGCAATGGGCCGGCGAACACCGGGGAGCTGTTTTTT	CATSVKAGVRNGPANTGELFF
TRBV2	.	TRBJ2-5	once	TGTGCCGGAAAACGGGACTCCCAAGAGACCCAGTACTTC	CAGKRDSQETQYF
TRBV5-1	TRBD1	TRBJ2-1	.	TGCGCCAGCAGCTTACAGGGGGCTAATGAGCAGTTCTTC	CASSLQGANEQFF
TRBV4-1	.	TRBJ2-5	.	TGCGCCAGCAGCCCAGTCGGAGGGGGGGGGTTAGAGACCCAGTACTTC	CASSPVGGGGLETQYF
TRBV6-6	TRBD2	TRBJ2-3	.	TGTGCCAGCAGTTTGGGCGGGAGCTACACAGATACGCAGTATTTT	CASSLGGSYTDTQYF
TRBV7-2	TRBD1	TRBJ2-1	.	TGTGCCAGTGAGGCCTGGACAGGCCCCTACAATGAGCAGTTCTTC	CASEAWTGPYNEQFF
TRBV6-1	.	TRBJ1-5	.	TGTGCCAGCAGTGAAGCTGCAGGGTTTAGCAATCAGCCCCAGCATTTT	CASSEAAGFSNQPQHF
TRBV9	TRBD2	TRBJ2-2	once	TGTGCCAGCAGCGTAGGGGCCGGACTAGAGTTTCCCGGGGAGCTGTTTTTT	CASSVGAGLEFPGELFF
TRBV11-3	.	TRBJ2-6	.	TGTGCCAGCAGCTTGGGTCACCCAGGAGGGGCCAACGTCCTGACTTTC	CASSLGHPGGANVLTF
TRBV19	.	TRBJ1-3	.	TGTGCCAGTAGTATTTCGGGTGAGGCTGGAAACACCATATATTTT	CASSISGEAGNTIYF
TRBV9	TRBD2	TRBJ2-1	.	TGTGCCAGCAGCGTACAATCTAGCGGGAGTTCCTACAATGAGCAGTTCTTC	CASSVQSSGSSYNEQFF
TRBV16	.	TRBJ2-7	.	TGTGCCAGCAGCCAATCTCGGCCCCCAGGCGAGCAGTACTTC	CASSQSRPPGEQYF
TRBV19	.	TRBJ1-5	few	TGTGCCAGTAGTGAACAGAGGGATCAGCCCCAGCATTTT	CASSEQRDQPQHF
TRBV6-5	.	TRBJ2-5	.	TGTGCCAGCAGTTTAATTTATGAAGCTGAGACCCAGTACTTC	CASSLIYEAETQYF
TRBV27	.	TRBJ2-7	.	TGTGCCAGCAGTCCCCTCCGGGCCTACGAGCAGTACTTC	CASSPLRAYEQYF
TRBV5-1	.	TRBJ2-2	.	TGCGCCAGCAGCTTGGCTGCCGGGGAGCTGTTTTTT	CASSLAAGELFF